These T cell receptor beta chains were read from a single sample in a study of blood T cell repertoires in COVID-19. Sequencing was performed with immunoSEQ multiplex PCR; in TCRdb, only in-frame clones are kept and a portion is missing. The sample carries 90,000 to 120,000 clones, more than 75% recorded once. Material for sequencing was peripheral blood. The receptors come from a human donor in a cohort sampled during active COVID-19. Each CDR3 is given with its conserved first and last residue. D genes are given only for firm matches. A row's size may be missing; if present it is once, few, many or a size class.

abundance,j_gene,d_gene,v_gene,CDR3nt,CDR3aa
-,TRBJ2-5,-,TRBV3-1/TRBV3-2,TGTGCCAGCAGCCAAGAACTAACCCACCACCTCGACCAAGAGACCCAGTACTTC,CASSQELTHHLDQETQYF
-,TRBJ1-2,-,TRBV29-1,TGCAGCGTTGAAGTTCAACAGAACTATGGCTACACCTTC,CSVEVQQNYGYTF
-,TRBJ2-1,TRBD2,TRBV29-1,TGCAGCGTTGAAGAGGGGCGGGGGGCTCACTACAATGAGCAGTTCTTC,CSVEEGRGAHYNEQFF
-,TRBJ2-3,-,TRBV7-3,TGTGCCAGCAGCTTATACGGAGATACGCAGTATTTT,CASSLYGDTQYF
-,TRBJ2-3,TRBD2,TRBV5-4,TGTGCCAGCAGCGACCAGCGGGAGGCTAGCACAGATACGCAGTATTTT,CASSDQREASTDTQYF
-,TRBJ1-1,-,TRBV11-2,TGTGCCAGCAGCTTATGGGAGGCCACTGAAGCTTTCTTT,CASSLWEATEAFF
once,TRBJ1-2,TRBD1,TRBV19,TGTGCCAGTAGACCGGGACAGATTAACTATGGCTACACCTTC,CASRPGQINYGYTF
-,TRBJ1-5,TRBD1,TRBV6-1,TGTGCCAGCAGTGAAGCGGGGCAGGGGGCGGGTCAGCCCCAGCATTTT,CASSEAGQGAGQPQHF
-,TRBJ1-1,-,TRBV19,TGTGCCAGTAGTATTGTGCCCAGGGACACTGAAGCTTTCTTT,CASSIVPRDTEAFF
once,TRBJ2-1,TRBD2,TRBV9,TGTGCCAGCAGCGTGGCTAGCGGGGACTACAATGAGCAGTTCTTC,CASSVASGDYNEQFF
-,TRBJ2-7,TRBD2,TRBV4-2,TGTGCCAGCAGCCAAGATCTGGTTAGACTAGCGGGCTTCTACGAGCAGTACTTC,CASSQDLVRLAGFYEQYF
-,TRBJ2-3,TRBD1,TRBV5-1,TGCGCCAGCAGCTTCTCCGGGACAGGGGTCACAGATACGCAGTATTTT,CASSFSGTGVTDTQYF
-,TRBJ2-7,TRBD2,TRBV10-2,TGCGCCAGCAGTGCCGGGGCGGGAGGGCCTGGCCACGAGCAGTACTTC,CASSAGAGGPGHEQYF
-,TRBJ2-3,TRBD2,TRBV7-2,TGTGCCAGCAGCTTAGCTCCCCTAGCGGGGACAGATACGCAGTATTTT,CASSLAPLAGTDTQYF
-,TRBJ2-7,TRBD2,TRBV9,TGTGCCAGCAGCGCGGCTAGCGGGCTATCCTACGAGCAGTACTTC,CASSAASGLSYEQYF